The next 27 T cell receptor beta chains were all read from a single sample in a study of response to subunit inactivated influenza vaccine. Using its own MiXCR run on the RT-PCR reads, TCRdb lists one record per CDR3 protein. The sample includes around 760,000 distinct CDR3 sequences, 14% of them seen just once. The sample here was PBMCs from blood, taken 14 to 15 days before vaccination. The receptors were sampled from a man in his forties or fifties who received an inactivated influenza vaccine.

This clonotype appeared a few times. V is TRBV10-3 and J is TRBJ2-3, with 9 bases matching TRBD2. The V segment lost 4 bases and the J segment 4 bases; nucleotides outside the gene matches: 9. Germline loops: CDR1 ENHRY, CDR2 SYGVKD. This CDR3 comprises 16 residues. The DNA for the CDR3 is TGTGCCATCAGTGCTTCACAAGCGGGAGGTCCAGATACGCAGTATTTT. This codes for CAISASQAGGPDTQYF.

Only a few counts were recorded for this clonotype. The CDR3 sequence is CASSQGLAGVNTGELFF. The CDR3 nucleotides read TGCGCCAGCAGCCAAGGTCTAGCGGGGGTGAACACCGGGGAGCTGTTTTTT. This sequence joins TRBV4-1 and TRBJ2-2; TRBD2 agrees at 10 bases. Germline CDR1 MGHRA, CDR2 YSYEKL. The trim removed 1 base at V and 1 base at J, leaving 3 bases unmatched. The CDR3 extends over 17 amino acids.

This clonotype was picked up a small number of times. The rearrangement joins TRBV20-1 to TRBJ1-2; D gene unclear. Germline lookup yields CDR1 DFQATT and CDR2 SNEGSKA (reference sequence). CDR3 length equals 11 residues. Trimming took off 4 bases at V and 6 bases at J, with 9 bases between the two ends. CDR3 DNA sequence: TGCAGTGCTACAAAACGGGATGGCTACACCTTC. Protein: CSATKRDGYTF.

In its sample, this clonotype was seen many times. The chain has TRBV29-1 and TRBJ2-4; 8 nucleotides line up with TRBD1. The CDR3 runs 13 residues. V lost 6 bases to trimming and J lost 1 base; unmatched junction nucleotides: 2. Germline V gene sequence: CDR1 SQVTM, CDR2 ANQGSEA. The CDR3 reads CSVRQGAKNIQYF. CDR3 nucleotide sequence: TGCAGCGTCCGACAGGGGGCCAAAAACATTCAGTACTTC.

J is TRBJ2-7 and V is TRBV10-2; weak D call: TRBD1 (6 bases). The CDR3 totals 13 residues. Trimming removed 3 bases at V and 5 bases at J, with 11 bases between. The germline gives CDR1 WSHSY, CDR2 SAAADI. CDR3 amino acids: CASSDSGDHEQYF. Written as DNA, the CDR3 is TGCGCCAGCAGTGATTCAGGGGACCACGAGCAGTACTTC.

The rearrangement joins TRBV20-1 to TRBJ2-2, with D tentatively TRBD1 (5 bases). Germline V CDR1 and CDR2: DFQATT, SNEGSKA (reference sequence). Between the trimmed V and J ends, which lost 2 bases and 7 bases, there was a span of 14 bases. The CDR3 spans 14 residues. CDR3 sequence reads: CSARKFPRVGELFF. For the CDR3, the DNA is TGCAGTGCTAGAAAGTTCCCCAGGGTCGGGGAGCTGTTTTTT.

The sample holds a few counts of this clonotype. V and J are TRBV9 and TRBJ2-2, with D possibly being TRBD1 (5 bases). V lost 3 bases to trimming and J lost 7 bases, with 7 bases between them. Germline CDR1 and CDR2: SGDLS and YYNGEE. The CDR3 totals 12 residues. The CDR3 spells CASSAGRGELFF. CDR3 bases: TGTGCCAGCAGCGCAGGGCGCGGGGAGCTGTTTTTT.

The genes are TRBV12-3 or TRBV12-4 and TRBJ2-5; the match to TRBD1 covers 8 bases. The CDR3 extends over 17 amino acids. The V and J ends lost 3 bases and 6 bases, in that order; junction bases with no gene match: 15. This chain's CDR3 is CASSFILPAGGAKTQYF. CDR3 bases: TGTGCCAGCAGTTTCATTCTGCCGGCAGGGGGCGCGAAGACCCAGTACTTC.

This clonotype was detected a few times. The rearrangement links TRBV10-1 to TRBJ2-3; D not resolved. V gave up 2 bases and J gave up 4 bases, with 10 bases separating them. This CDR3 contains 14 residues. In germline, CDR1 is WNHNN, CDR2 SYGVQD (reference sequence). The chain's CDR3 is CASSENGYADTQYF. DNA for the CDR3: TGCGCCAGCAGTGAGAATGGGTACGCAGATACGCAGTATTTT.

In regard to this clonotype: With a much larger clone just one base away, this may be a read error. This chain links TRBV2 with TRBJ2-5; D remains unclear. The germline gives CDR1 SNHLY, CDR2 FYNNEI. V lost 10 bases, J lost 0 bases, and 6 bases lay in between. The CDR3 is 11 residues long. This CDR3 reads CATWYQETQYF. The DNA of the CDR3 is TGTGCCACCTGGTACCAAGAGACCCAGTACTTC.

This clonotype was seen only a few times. The chain employs TRBV29-1 and TRBJ2-1, with TRBD1 matching over 7 bases. The V segment lost 5 bases and the J segment 1 base; nucleotides outside the gene matches: 11. The CDR3 spans 16 residues. The germline V gene encodes CDR1 SQVTM and CDR2 ANQGSEA. The CDR3 here is CSVSPAGRGSYNEQFF. The CDR3 nucleotides read TGCAGCGTTTCACCAGCTGGCAGGGGGTCCTACAATGAGCAGTTCTTC.

The table lists this clonotype with a few counts. This CDR3 reads CASSLTSGAGTDTQYF. CDR3 bases: TGTGCCAGCAGCCTGACTAGCGGGGCGGGCACAGATACGCAGTATTTT. This chain links TRBV12-3 or TRBV12-4 with TRBJ2-3; 11 bases are a match to TRBD2. V lost 6 bases and J lost 1; bases outside the gene matches: 6. The CDR3 spans 16 residues.

This clonotype was detected ten times or more. The J gene is TRBJ2-5, the V gene TRBV5-6; 12 positions match TRBD2. Germline V gene lookup returns CDR1 SGHDT and CDR2 YYEEEE. The V gene end was trimmed by 4 bases and the J gene end by 5 bases; junction bases not matched to a gene: 6. CDR3 length: 15 residues. The CDR3 here is CASSGTGTSGETQYF. Written as DNA, the CDR3 is TGTGCCAGCAGCGGAACCGGGACTAGCGGGGAGACCCAGTACTTC.

This clonotype occurred a few times. The rearrangement links TRBV11-2 to TRBJ2-5, with TRBD2 matching 7 bases. CDR1 and CDR2 from the germline V gene are SGHAT and FQNNGV. V dropped 4 bases and J dropped 4; count of bases not matched to a gene: 9. This CDR3 has 15 amino acids. CDR3 sequence reads: CASSSREGGAETQYF. The CDR3 nucleotides read TGTGCCAGCAGCTCGCGTGAGGGAGGGGCAGAGACCCAGTACTTC.

The chain is built from TRBV4-1 and TRBJ2-7; D gene unclear. Trimming stripped 0 bases from V and 0 bases from J, with 6 bases between. The CDR3 is 14 amino acids. Germline V gene data show CDR1 as MGHRA and CDR2 as YSYEKL. The CDR3 sequence: CASSQEDNSYEQYF. CDR3 DNA sequence: TGCGCCAGCAGCCAAGAAGACAACTCCTACGAGCAGTACTTC.

This clonotype appeared many times. V is TRBV29-1 and J is TRBJ2-3; 7 positions agree with TRBD1. CDR3 size: 14 residues. V lost 3 bases, J lost 0 bases, and 3 bases stayed unmatched. The germline CDR1 and CDR2 sequences are SQVTM and ANQGSEA. The CDR3 region has the DNA TGCAGCGTTGATGGCAGGGGGAGCACAGATACGCAGTATTTT. Protein product: CSVDGRGSTDTQYF.

In its sample, this clonotype was seen a few times. The chain is built from TRBV4-2 and TRBJ1-3; D call uncertain. The V and J ends lost 4 bases and 0 bases respectively, with 10 bases between them. This CDR3 comprises 15 residues. CDR1 LGHNA and CDR2 YNFKEQ come from the germline V gene. The CDR3 loop is CASSPTRVSGNTIYF. The CDR3 nucleotides read TGTGCCAGCAGCCCCACCAGAGTCTCTGGAAACACCATATATTTT.

This rearrangement joins TRBV4-3 to TRBJ2-5; weak D call: TRBD2 (5 bases). The V and J ends lost 1 base and 5 bases respectively, with 14 bases between them. Germline V gene lookup returns CDR1 LGHNA and CDR2 YSLEER. The CDR3 sequence is 15 residues long. The chain's CDR3 is CASSQGRLASETQYF. Here the CDR3 DNA reads TGCGCCAGCAGCCAAGGGCGGCTAGCTTCCGAGACCCAGTACTTC.

This clonotype was seen a few times. This chain uses TRBV6-2 or TRBV6-3 with TRBJ2-7, with D perhaps matching TRBD2 (6 bases). Germline V gives CDR1 MNHEY, CDR2 SVGEGT. The V gene lost 0 bases and the J gene lost 3 bases, with 30 bases spanning the gap. The CDR3 length is 21 residues. CDR3 amino acids: CASSYSRGAGAKVLGIYEQYF. The CDR3 region has the DNA TGTGCCAGCAGTTACTCGAGAGGAGCGGGCGCCAAAGTCCTGGGGATCTACGAGCAGTACTTC.

The chain combines TRBV6-1 with TRBJ2-3; D gene unclear. The CDR3 runs to 13 residues. Trimming removed 8 bases at V and 1 base at J, with 10 bases between. Germline-derived CDR1 and CDR2 are MNHNS and SASEGT. Written as DNA, the CDR3 is TGTGCCAGCGGGTGGGGTCGCACAGATACGCAGTATTTT. Amino acids: CASGWGRTDTQYF.

The genes are TRBV5-5 and TRBJ2-2; D perhaps matches TRBD2 (6 bases). This CDR3 has 12 residues. V lost 2 bases and J 12 bases, leaving 11 bases between the germline ends. Germline V gives CDR1 SGHKS, CDR2 YYEKEE (reference sequence). CDR3 coding DNA: TGTGCCAGCAGCTTCCCTGCGGGGAAGCTGTTTTTT. This encodes CASSFPAGKLFF.

V usage is TRBV13 and J usage is TRBJ2-3, with 10 nucleotides matching TRBD2. The CDR3 has 18 residues. Germline V CDR1 and CDR2: PRHDT, FYEKMQ (reference sequence). V shed 1 base, J shed 1 base, and the junction held 8 bases outside the gene matches. The CDR3 loop reads CASSLVASGGAGTDTQYF. The CDR3 DNA follows: TGTGCCAGCAGCTTAGTGGCTAGCGGGGGCGCCGGCACAGATACGCAGTATTTT.

The table lists this clonotype with many counts. The J gene is TRBJ1-5, the V gene TRBV7-9; maybe TRBD1 (5 bases). CDR1 is SEHNR and CDR2 is FQNEAQ in the germline V gene (reference sequence). With 5 bases removed from V and 1 base from J, the gap between germline ends came to 9 bases. CDR3 size: 14 residues. The CDR3: CASSHRGSNQPQHF. As DNA, the CDR3 is TGTGCCAGCAGCCACCGGGGGAGCAATCAGCCCCAGCATTTT.

The rearrangement joins TRBV7-3 to TRBJ2-2; D remains ambiguous. Germline V CDR1 and CDR2: SGHTA, FQGTGA. The CDR3 consists of 13 residues. Between the trimmed V and J ends, which lost 6 bases and 0 bases, there was a span of 5 bases. CDR3 nucleotide sequence: TGTGCCAGCAGTAACACGAACACCGGGGAGCTGTTTTTT. As protein: CASSNTNTGELFF. Variable domain in full (rest from reference TRBV7-3 and TRBJ2-2): GAGVSQTPSNKVTEKGKYVELRCDPISGHTALYWYRQSLGQGPEFLIYFQGTGAADDSGLPNDRFFAVRPEGSVSTLKIQRTERGDSAVYLCASSNTNTGELFFGEGSRLTVL.

This clonotype was observed a handful of times. The rearrangement joins TRBV6-5 to TRBJ2-3; 10 nucleotides align to TRBD2. V shed 4 bases, J shed 6 bases, and the junction held 13 bases outside the gene matches. Germline CDR1 MNHEY, CDR2 SVGAGI. The CDR3 has 17 residues. The CDR3 DNA is TGTGCCAGCAGTTCCCCAGTAGGACTAGCGGATTCCGATACGCAGTATTTT. Residues: CASSSPVGLADSDTQYF.

The J gene is TRBJ1-2, the V gene TRBV24-1; D unclear. The V end was cut by 4 bases, the J end by 7 bases, with 12 bases between. The CDR3 has 13 amino acids. Germline V lookup: CDR1 KGHDR, CDR2 SFDVKD. CDR3 residues: CATSEDYRGGYTF. The CDR3 DNA reads TGTGCCACCAGTGAGGATTACCGCGGTGGCTACACCTTC.

This clonotype appeared a single time. CDR3 protein: CASSTGGADNEQFF. The DNA for the CDR3 is TGTGCCAGCAGCACAGGGGGCGCGGATAATGAGCAGTTCTTC. This rearrangement joins TRBV3-1 to TRBJ2-1, with TRBD1 identical over 9 bases. Germline-derived CDR1 and CDR2 are LGHDT and YNNKEL (reference sequence). CDR3 length: 14 amino acids. V lost 5 bases and J lost 7; bases outside the gene matches: 6.